This TCR beta chain was found in a study of shared clonotypes between healthy human individuals. This CDR3 has 14 residues. Germline CDR1 is SNHLY and CDR2 is FYNNEI. Deletions cut 4 bases from V and 5 bases from J, with 11 bases between. The protocol was immunoSEQ multiplex PCR, while the TCRdb copy is restricted to in-frame clones and leaves out a portion. The sample shows about 1.5 million clones, roughly 96% of them seen only once. This rearrangement joins TRBV2 to TRBJ2-2, with TRBD1 as a possible D gene (6 bases). The sequence came from a young man in good health. The source material was naive CD4+ T cells sorted from blood. Subset denoted: CD45RA+ positively selected. The CDR3 sequence: CASSAGAGTGELFF. Here the CDR3 DNA reads TGTGCCAGCAGTGCAGGGGCCGGGACCGGGGAGCTGTTTTTT.